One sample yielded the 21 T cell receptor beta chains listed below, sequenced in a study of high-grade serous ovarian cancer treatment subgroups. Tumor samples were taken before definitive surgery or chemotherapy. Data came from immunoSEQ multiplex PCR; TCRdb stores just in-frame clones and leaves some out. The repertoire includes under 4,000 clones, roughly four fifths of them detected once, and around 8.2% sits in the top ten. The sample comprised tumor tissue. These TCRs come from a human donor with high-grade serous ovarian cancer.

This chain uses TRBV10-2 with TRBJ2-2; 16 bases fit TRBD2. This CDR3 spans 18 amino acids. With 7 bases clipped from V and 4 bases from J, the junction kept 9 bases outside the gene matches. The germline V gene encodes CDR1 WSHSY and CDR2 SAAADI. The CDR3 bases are TGCGCCAGCAATACCGGGACTAGCGGGGGGGCAATCACCGGGGAGCTGTTTTTT. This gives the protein CASNTGTSGGAITGELFF.

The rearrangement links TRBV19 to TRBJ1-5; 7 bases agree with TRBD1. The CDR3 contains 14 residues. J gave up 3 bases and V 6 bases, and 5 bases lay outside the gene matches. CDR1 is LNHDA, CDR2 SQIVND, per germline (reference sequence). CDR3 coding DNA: TGTGCCAGTAGATCCGGGACAGTCAATCAGCCCCAGCATTTT. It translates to CASRSGTVNQPQHF. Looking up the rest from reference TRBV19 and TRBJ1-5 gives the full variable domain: DGGITQSPKYLFRKEGQNVTLSCEQNLNHDAMYWYRQDPGQGLRLIYYSQIVNDFQKGDIAEGYSVSREKKESFPLTVTSAQKNPTAFYLCASRSGTVNQPQHFGDGTRLSIL.

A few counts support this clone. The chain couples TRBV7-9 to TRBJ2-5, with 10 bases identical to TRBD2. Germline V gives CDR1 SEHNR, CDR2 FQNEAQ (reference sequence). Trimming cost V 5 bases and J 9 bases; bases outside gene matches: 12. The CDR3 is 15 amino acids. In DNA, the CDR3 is TGTGCCAGCAGCACCAGGACTAGCGGTTCACGGGCCCAGTACTTC. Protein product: CASSTRTSGSRAQYF.

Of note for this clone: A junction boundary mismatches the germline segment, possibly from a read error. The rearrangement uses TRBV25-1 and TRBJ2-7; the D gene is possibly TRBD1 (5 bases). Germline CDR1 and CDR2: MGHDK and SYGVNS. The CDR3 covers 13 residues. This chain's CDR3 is CATSPRASYEQYF. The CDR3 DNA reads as TGTGCCACCAGTCCCAGGGCCTCCTACGAGCAGTACTTC.

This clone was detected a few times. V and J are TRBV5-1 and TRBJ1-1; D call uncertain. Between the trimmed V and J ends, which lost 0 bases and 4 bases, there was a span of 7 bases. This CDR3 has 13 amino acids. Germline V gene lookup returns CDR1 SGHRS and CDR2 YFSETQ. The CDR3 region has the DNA TGCGCCAGCAGCTTGGTGGACGTCACTGAAGCTTTCTTT. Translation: CASSLVDVTEAFF.

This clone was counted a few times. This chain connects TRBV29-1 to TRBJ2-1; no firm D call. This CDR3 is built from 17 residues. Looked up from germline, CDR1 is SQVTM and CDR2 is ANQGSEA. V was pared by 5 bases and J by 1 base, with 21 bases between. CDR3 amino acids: CSVLSSRRLLSYNEQFF. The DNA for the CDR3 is TGCAGCGTTTTAAGCTCCCGTCGACTCCTGTCCTACAATGAGCAGTTCTTC.

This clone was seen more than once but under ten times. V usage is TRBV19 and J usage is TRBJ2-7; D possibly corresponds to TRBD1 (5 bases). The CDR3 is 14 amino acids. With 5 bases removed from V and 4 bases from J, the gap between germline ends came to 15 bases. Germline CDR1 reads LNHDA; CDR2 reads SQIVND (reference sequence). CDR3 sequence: CASSSNTGFYEQYF. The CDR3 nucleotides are TGTGCCAGTAGTTCTAATACAGGTTTTTACGAGCAGTACTTC.

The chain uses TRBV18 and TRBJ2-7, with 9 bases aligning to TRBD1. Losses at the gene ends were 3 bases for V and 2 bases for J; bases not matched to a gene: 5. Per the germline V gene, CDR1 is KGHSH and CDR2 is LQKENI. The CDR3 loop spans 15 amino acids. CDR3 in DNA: TGTGCCAGCTCACCCTCGGGACAGGGAACCTACGAGCAGTACGTC. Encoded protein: CASSPSGQGTYEQYV.

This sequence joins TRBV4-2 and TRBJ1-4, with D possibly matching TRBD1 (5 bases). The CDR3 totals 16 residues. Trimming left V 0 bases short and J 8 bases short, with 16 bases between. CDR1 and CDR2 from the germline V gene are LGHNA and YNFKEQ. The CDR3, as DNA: TGTGCCAGCAGCCAAGATCTTTGGGACGGGGGGGAAAAACTGTTTTTT. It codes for CASSQDLWDGGEKLFF.

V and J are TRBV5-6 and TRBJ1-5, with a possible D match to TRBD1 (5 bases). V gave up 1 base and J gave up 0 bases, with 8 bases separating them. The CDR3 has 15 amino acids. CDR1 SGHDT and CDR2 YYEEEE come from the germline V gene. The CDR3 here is CASSLRGYSNQPQHF. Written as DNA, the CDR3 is TGTGCCAGCAGCTTGCGGGGGTATAGCAATCAGCCCCAGCATTTT. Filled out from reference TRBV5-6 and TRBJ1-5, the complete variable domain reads DAGVTQSPTHLIKTRGQQVTLRCSPKSGHDTVSWYQQALGQGPQFIFQYYEEEERQRGNFPDRFSGHQFPNYSSELNVNALLLGDSALYLCASSLRGYSNQPQHFGDGTRLSIL.

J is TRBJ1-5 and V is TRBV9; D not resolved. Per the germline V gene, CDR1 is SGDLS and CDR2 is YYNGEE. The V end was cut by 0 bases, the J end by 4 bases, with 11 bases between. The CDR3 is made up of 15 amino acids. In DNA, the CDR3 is TGTGCCAGCAGCGTAGGAGGGTTTGGGAATCAGCCCCAGCATTTT. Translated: CASSVGGFGNQPQHF.

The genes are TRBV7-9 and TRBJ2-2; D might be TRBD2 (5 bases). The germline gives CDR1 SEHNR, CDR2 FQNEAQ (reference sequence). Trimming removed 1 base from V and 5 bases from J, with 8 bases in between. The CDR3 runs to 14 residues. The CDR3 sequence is CASSLEIATGELFF. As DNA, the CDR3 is TGTGCCAGCAGCTTAGAGATAGCGACCGGGGAGCTGTTTTTT.

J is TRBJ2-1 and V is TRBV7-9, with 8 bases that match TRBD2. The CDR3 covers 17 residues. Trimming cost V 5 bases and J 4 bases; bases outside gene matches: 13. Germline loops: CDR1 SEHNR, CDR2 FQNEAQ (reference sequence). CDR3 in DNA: TGTGCCAGCAGCCCGACGGGGGCGGGGGGCGCGTACAATGAGCAGTTCTTC. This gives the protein CASSPTGAGGAYNEQFF. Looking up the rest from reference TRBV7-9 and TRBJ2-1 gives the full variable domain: DTGVSQNPRHKITKRGQNVTFRCDPISEHNRLYWYRQTLGQGPEFLTYFQNEAQLEKSRLLSDRFSAERPKGSFSTLEIQRTEQGDSAMYLCASSPTGAGGAYNEQFFGPGTRLTVL.

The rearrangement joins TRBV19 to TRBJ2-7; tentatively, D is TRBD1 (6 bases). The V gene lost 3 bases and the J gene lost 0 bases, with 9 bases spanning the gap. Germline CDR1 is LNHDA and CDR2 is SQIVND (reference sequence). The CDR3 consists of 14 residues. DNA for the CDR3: TGTGCCAGTAGTATGCAGGGGAGCTCCTACGAGCAGTACTTC. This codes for CASSMQGSSYEQYF.

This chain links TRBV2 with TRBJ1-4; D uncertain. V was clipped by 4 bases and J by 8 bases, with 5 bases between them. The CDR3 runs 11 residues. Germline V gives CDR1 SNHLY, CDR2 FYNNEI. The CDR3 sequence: CASSAREKLFF. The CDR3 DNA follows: TGTGCCAGCAGTGCAAGAGAAAAACTGTTTTTT.

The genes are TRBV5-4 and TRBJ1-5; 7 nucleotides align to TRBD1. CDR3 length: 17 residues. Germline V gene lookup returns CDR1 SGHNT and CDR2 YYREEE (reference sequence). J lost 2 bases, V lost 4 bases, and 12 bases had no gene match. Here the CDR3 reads CASSRTSGGTGNQPQHF. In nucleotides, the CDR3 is TGTGCCAGCAGCAGAACCTCAGGGGGTACGGGCAATCAGCCCCAGCATTTT.

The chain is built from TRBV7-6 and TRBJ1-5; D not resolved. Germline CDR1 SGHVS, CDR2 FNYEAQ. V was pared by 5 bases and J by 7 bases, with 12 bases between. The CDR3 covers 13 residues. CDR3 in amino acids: CASSVERGQPQHF. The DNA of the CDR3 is TGTGCCAGCAGCGTCGAGAGAGGGCAGCCCCAGCATTTT.

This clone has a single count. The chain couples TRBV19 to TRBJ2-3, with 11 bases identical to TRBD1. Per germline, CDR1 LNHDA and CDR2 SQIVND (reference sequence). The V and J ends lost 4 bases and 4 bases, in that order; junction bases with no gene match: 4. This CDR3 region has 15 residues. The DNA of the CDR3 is TGTGCCAGTAGTAGAGGACAGGGGGCGGCAGATACGCAGTATTTT. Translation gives CASSRGQGAADTQYF.

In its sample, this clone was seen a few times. The CDR3 protein is CASSPLDSRGYTF. The CDR3 region has the DNA TGTGCCAGCAGTCCCCTTGACAGTAGGGGCTACACCTTC. The genes are TRBV27 and TRBJ1-2, with a possible D match to TRBD1 (5 bases). V was clipped by 5 bases and J by 8 bases, with 15 bases between them. The CDR3 contains 13 residues. Per the germline V gene, CDR1 is MNHEY and CDR2 is SMNVEV (reference sequence).

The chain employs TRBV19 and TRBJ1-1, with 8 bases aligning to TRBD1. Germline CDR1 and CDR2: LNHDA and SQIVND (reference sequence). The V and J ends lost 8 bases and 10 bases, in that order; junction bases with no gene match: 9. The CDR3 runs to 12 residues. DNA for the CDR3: TGTGCCAGTCAGGACAGGGCGGGCGCAGCTTTCTTT. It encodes CASQDRAGAAFF.

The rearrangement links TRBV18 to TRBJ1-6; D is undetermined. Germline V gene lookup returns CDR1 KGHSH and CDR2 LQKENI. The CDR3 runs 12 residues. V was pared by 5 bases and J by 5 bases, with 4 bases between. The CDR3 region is CASSADNSPLHF. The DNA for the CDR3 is TGTGCCAGCTCAGCAGATAATTCACCCCTCCACTTT.